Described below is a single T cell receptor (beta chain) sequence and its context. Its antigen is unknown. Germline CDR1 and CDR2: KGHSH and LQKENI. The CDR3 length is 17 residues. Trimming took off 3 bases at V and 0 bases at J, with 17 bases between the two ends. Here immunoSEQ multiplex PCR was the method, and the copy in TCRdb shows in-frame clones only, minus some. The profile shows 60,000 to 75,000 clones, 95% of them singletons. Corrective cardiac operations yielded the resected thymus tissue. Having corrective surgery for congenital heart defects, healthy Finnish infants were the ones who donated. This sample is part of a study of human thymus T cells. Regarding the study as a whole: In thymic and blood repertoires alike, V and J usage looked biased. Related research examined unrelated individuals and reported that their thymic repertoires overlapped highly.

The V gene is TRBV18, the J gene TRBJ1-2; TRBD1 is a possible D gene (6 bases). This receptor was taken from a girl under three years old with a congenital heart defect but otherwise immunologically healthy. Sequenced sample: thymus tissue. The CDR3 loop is CASSPGDISYPNYGYTF. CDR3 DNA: TGTGCCAGCTCACCGGGGGACATCTCCTACCCTAACTATGGCTACACCTTC.